The source of this T cell receptor (beta chain) is a study of blood T cells in healthy people across ages. Study-wide results and limits: When set beside aged donors, long-lived donors presented more naive CD4+ cells and higher diversity.

The CDR3 runs 15 residues. Trimming removed 5 bases from V and 1 base from J; junction bases left unmatched: 10. The V gene's germline CDR1 is DFQATT and CDR2 SNEGSKA (reference sequence). The use of a sample-barcoded 5' primer and a J-beta primer mix characterized a second PCR of 7 to 11 cycles. TCRdb passed the 5' RACE reads through MiXCR, listing each CDR3 protein once. The repertoire holds approximately 730,000 distinct CDR3 sequences, with approximately 43% as singletons. As concerns this clonotype: Its matching antigen is unknown.

Healthy individuals of Caucasian origin from Russia, aged about 6 to 95, served as donors. At least 6 million PBMCs were isolated per sample. Total RNA amounts of at least 5 micrograms were extracted per sample. The chain has TRBV20-1 and TRBJ2-7, with 8 bases identical to TRBD2. The clonotype originates from a woman aged 55-75 years in good health. Sequencing input: blood. The CDR3 DNA sequence: TGCAGTGCTCCTGCGGGGGGTTCAATATCCTACGAGCAGTACTTC. Translation: CSAPAGGSISYEQYF.